This TCR beta chain was captured by sequencing in a study of CD8+CD57+ T cells in acquired aplastic anemia. Genomic DNA templated the TCR beta VDJ and CDR3 profiling. One entry per CDR3 protein, called by TCRdb with MiXCR from the reads. In the table there are 150,000 to 200,000 distinct CDR3 sequences, approximately 49% of which are singletons. Trimming stripped 7 bases from V and 5 bases from J, with 14 bases between. The CDR3 loop spans 13 amino acids. Germline V CDR1 and CDR2: PRHDT, FYEKMQ (reference sequence). Sequencing used sorted CD4+, CD8+, or CD8+CD57+ T cells (not recorded which) from PBMCs. The chain joins TRBV13 to TRBJ2-5; weak D call: TRBD2 (5 bases). The receptor's source is a human donor in good health. CDR3 loop: CASTSNSGETQYF. The CDR3 DNA follows: TGTGCCAGCACCTCTAACTCGGGGGAGACCCAGTACTTC.